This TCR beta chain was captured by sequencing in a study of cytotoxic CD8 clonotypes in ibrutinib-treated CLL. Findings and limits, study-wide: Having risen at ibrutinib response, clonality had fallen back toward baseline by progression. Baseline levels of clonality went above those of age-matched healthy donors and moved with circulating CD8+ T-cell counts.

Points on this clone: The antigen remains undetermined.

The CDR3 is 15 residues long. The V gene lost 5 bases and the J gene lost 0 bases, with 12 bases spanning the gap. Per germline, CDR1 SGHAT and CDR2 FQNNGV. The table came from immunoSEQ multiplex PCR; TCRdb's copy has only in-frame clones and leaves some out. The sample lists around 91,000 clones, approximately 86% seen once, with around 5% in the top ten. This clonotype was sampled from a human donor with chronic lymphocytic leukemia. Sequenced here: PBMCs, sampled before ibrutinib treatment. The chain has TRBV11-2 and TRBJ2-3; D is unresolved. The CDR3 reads CASSHNPTSTDTQYF. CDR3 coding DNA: TGTGCCAGCAGCCACAACCCGACTAGCACAGATACGCAGTATTTT. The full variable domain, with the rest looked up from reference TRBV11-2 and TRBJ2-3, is EAGVAQSPRYKIIEKRQSVAFWCNPISGHATLYWYQQILGQGPKLLIQFQNNGVVDDSQLPKDRFSAERLKGVDSTLKIQPAKLEDSAVYLCASSHNPTSTDTQYFGPGTRLTVL.